This T cell receptor (beta chain) was sequenced in a study of blood T cell repertoires in COVID-19. Clones were sequenced by immunoSEQ multiplex PCR, and TCRdb holds only the in-frame ones, with some missing. Found here are about 65,000 clones, 82% of them singletons; the top ten hold over 40%. V lost 9 bases, J lost 1 base, and 6 bases lay in between. CDR1 is SNHLY and CDR2 is FYNNEI in the germline V gene. This CDR3 has 11 amino acids. This clone was seen a handful of times. This chain uses TRBV2 with TRBJ1-1; D is uncertain. The origin of this receptor is a human donor in a cohort sampled during active COVID-19. The sequenced sample consisted of peripheral blood. The CDR3 loop is CASSKNTEAFF. The CDR3 DNA sequence: TGTGCCAGTAGCAAGAACACTGAAGCTTTCTTT.